Reported below is one TCR beta chain. Its target is unknown. TCR alpha and beta CDR3 regions were amplified from RNA using iRepertoire nested multiplex PCR. TCRdb re-derived calls from the multiplex PCR reads in MiXCR, one entry per CDR3 protein. The data contain tens of thousands of distinct CDR3 sequences, around 23% of them seen just once; the ten biggest clones take up approximately 6.7%. This sample was included in a study of glioma-infiltrating T cells. Findings of the study overall: Non-neoplastic patients had below-expected tissue-blood divergence, while all gliomas exceeded expectation.

V was clipped by 6 bases and J by 4 bases; unmatched bases: 7. The CDR3 covers 15 residues. In germline, CDR1 is MGHRA, CDR2 YSYEKL. V gene TRBV4-1 combines with J gene TRBJ2-1; TRBD2 aligns across 9 bases. The receptor comes from a human donor with low-grade glioma or glioblastoma, undergoing nonglioma brain surgery, or in good health (not recorded which). Sequences were obtained from glioma tissue, nonneoplastic brain tissue, or PBMCs (not recorded which). The CDR3 is CASSGTSLAYNEQFF. CDR3 DNA: TGCGCCAGCAGTGGGACTAGCCTTGCGTACAATGAGCAGTTCTTC.